The 8 T cell receptor beta chains below come from one sample, sequenced in a study of blood T cell repertoires in COVID-19. Libraries were prepared by immunoSEQ multiplex PCR; TCRdb keeps only in-frame clonotypes and omits some of them. The data show approximately 270,000 clones, around 90% seen once. Sequencing was carried out using peripheral blood. These receptors were obtained from a man at least 80 years old with acute or convalescent COVID-19.

The rearrangement links TRBV9 to TRBJ1-1; the D gene is possibly TRBD1 (6 bases). CDR1 and CDR2 from the germline V gene are SGDLS and YYNGEE. V was trimmed by 2 bases and J by 1 base, leaving 18 bases between them. The CDR3 runs 17 residues. The CDR3, as DNA: TGTGCCAGCAGCGTTCTCCCGGGTGGACAGCAGAACACTGAAGCTTTCTTT. This codes for CASSVLPGGQQNTEAFF. Full variable domain (rest looked up from reference TRBV9 and TRBJ1-1): DSGVTQTPKHLITATGQRVTLRCSPRSGDLSVYWYQQSLDQGLQFLIQYYNGEERAKGNILERFSAQQFPDLHSELNLSSLELGDSALYFCASSVLPGGQQNTEAFFGQGTRLTVV.

The chain has TRBV7-3 and TRBJ1-6; a possible D gene is TRBD1 (5 bases). The CDR3 runs to 14 residues. The germline CDR1 and CDR2 sequences are SGHTA and FQGTGA. The germline V and J ends were trimmed by 2 bases and 10 bases, with 12 bases remaining between them. This CDR3 is CASSLGGTVSPLHF. CDR3 nucleotide sequence: TGTGCCAGCAGCTTAGGAGGGACTGTCTCACCCCTCCACTTT.

This clone was detected ten times or more. The chain employs TRBV12-3 or TRBV12-4 and TRBJ1-1; no clear D. The CDR3 has 13 amino acids. Trimming removed 10 bases at V and 1 base at J, with 13 bases between. The CDR3 protein is CATMRVGNTEAFF. The CDR3 bases are TGTGCCACCATGAGGGTTGGGAACACTGAAGCTTTCTTT.

The J gene is TRBJ2-3, the V gene TRBV6-2 or TRBV6-3, with 7 bases lining up with TRBD2. CDR3 length: 15 residues. The V and J ends lost 2 bases and 2 bases, in that order; junction bases with no gene match: 4. CDR1 is MNHEY, CDR2 SVGEGT, per germline. The CDR3 sequence: CASSYAGENTDTQYF. The CDR3 DNA reads as TGTGCCAGCAGTTACGCGGGGGAGAACACAGATACGCAGTATTTT.

The chain has TRBV13 and TRBJ2-1; TRBD2 matches at 10 bases. Germline V CDR1 and CDR2: PRHDT, FYEKMQ (reference sequence). The J segment lost 0 bases and the V segment lost 2 bases, leaving 7 bases of the junction unmatched. The CDR3 consists of 18 residues. The CDR3 DNA is TGTGCCAGCAGCTTATATCCTCCTAGCGGGAGCTCCTACAATGAGCAGTTCTTC. Translated, it gives CASSLYPPSGSSYNEQFF.

The V gene is TRBV19, the J gene TRBJ1-1, with D maybe TRBD1 (5 bases). The CDR3 length is 13 residues. V lost 4 bases and J 4 bases, leaving 10 bases between the germline ends. Germline CDR1 reads LNHDA; CDR2 reads SQIVND (reference sequence). CDR3 residues: CASSTGGGTEAFF. As DNA, the CDR3 is TGTGCCAGTAGTACGGGGGGAGGCACTGAAGCTTTCTTT.

The rearrangement joins TRBV7-3 to TRBJ1-1, with 11 bases matching TRBD1. Germline loops: CDR1 SGHTA, CDR2 FQGTGA. V lost 3 bases and J lost 10; bases outside the gene matches: 1. The CDR3 runs to 12 residues. CDR3: CASSFGQGAAFF. DNA for the CDR3: TGTGCCAGCAGCTTTGGACAGGGGGCAGCTTTCTTT.

This chain links TRBV28 with TRBJ2-1, with 10 bases lining up with TRBD1. Looked up from germline, CDR1 is MDHEN and CDR2 is SYDVKM. This CDR3 spans 16 amino acids. Trimming at V came to 6 bases and at J to 4 bases, leaving 9 bases not matched to a gene. DNA of the CDR3: TGTGCCAGCAGGCCGGGACAGGGGCTACGGTACAATGAGCAGTTCTTC. It codes for CASRPGQGLRYNEQFF. The whole variable domain, remainder taken from reference TRBV28 and TRBJ2-1, is DVKVTQSSRYLVKRTGEKVFLECVQDMDHENMFWYRQDPGLGLRLIYFSYDVKMKEKGDIPEGYSVSREKKERFSLILESASTNQTSMYLCASRPGQGLRYNEQFFGPGTRLTVL.